Each of the 22 T cell receptor beta chains below was sequenced from the same sample in a study of T cell responses to AZD1222 COVID-19 vaccine. The repertoire was sequenced with immunoSEQ multiplex PCR; TCRdb's copy has only in-frame clones and lacks some. This table holds some 180,000 clones, over 85% found once. The sample in question was peripheral blood, obtained 28 days after the second dose of the MenACWY control vaccine. Source of these receptors: an adult who received the MenACWY meningococcal vaccine as a control.

V is TRBV7-2 and J is TRBJ2-5; TRBD1 is a possible D gene (5 bases). The CDR3 spans 14 residues. Germline V lookup: CDR1 SGHTA, CDR2 FQGNSA. V gave up 1 base and J gave up 6 bases, with 12 bases separating them. CDR3 protein: CASSLVPRQKTQYF. Here the CDR3 DNA reads TGTGCCAGCAGCTTAGTTCCGAGACAGAAGACCCAGTACTTC.

The CDR3 sequence: CASSKDRGSNTGELFF. The CDR3 nucleotides read TGTGCCAGTAGCAAGGACAGGGGGAGTAACACCGGGGAGCTGTTTTTT. The genes are TRBV19 and TRBJ2-2, with TRBD1 matching 10 bases. The germline V gene has CDR1 LNHDA and CDR2 SQIVND (reference sequence). After removal of 6 bases from V and 2 bases from J, the junction contained 6 bases not matched to a gene. The CDR3 is 16 amino acids.

The chain links TRBV7-9 to TRBJ1-5, with a weak D call TRBD1 (5 bases). The CDR3 has 15 amino acids. CDR1 is SEHNR, CDR2 FQNEAQ, per germline (reference sequence). V was cut by 0 bases and J by 3 bases, with 9 bases left in between. Here the CDR3 reads CASSLASGNNQPQHF. The CDR3 bases are TGTGCCAGCAGCTTAGCCTCAGGGAACAATCAGCCCCAGCATTTT.

The rearrangement joins TRBV6-5 to TRBJ1-2; 7 bases fit TRBD1. CDR3 length equals 14 residues. Trimming removed 7 bases from V and 4 bases from J; junction bases left unmatched: 9. Germline CDR1 and CDR2: MNHEY and SVGAGI. The CDR3 reads CASTHTGTVYGYTF. In DNA form, the CDR3 reads TGTGCCAGCACCCACACCGGGACAGTCTATGGCTACACCTTC.

The rearrangement uses TRBV6-5 and TRBJ1-5, with D unresolved. The CDR3 covers 13 residues. Between the trimmed V and J ends, which lost 7 bases and 8 bases, there was a span of 15 bases. The V gene's germline CDR1 is MNHEY and CDR2 SVGAGI. The CDR3 region is CASTRIKGEPQHF. Here the CDR3 DNA reads TGTGCCAGCACCCGAATAAAGGGCGAGCCCCAGCATTTT.

The rearrangement joins TRBV27 to TRBJ2-5; possibly TRBD1 for D (6 bases). With 5 bases removed from V and 4 bases from J, the gap between germline ends came to 11 bases. The germline CDR1 and CDR2 sequences are MNHEY and SMNVEV (reference sequence). The CDR3 sequence is 13 residues long. In DNA form, the CDR3 reads TGTGCCAGCAGTGACAGGTGGGCAGAGACCCAGTACTTC. Protein sequence: CASSDRWAETQYF.

The chain couples TRBV4-1 to TRBJ1-2, with D tentatively TRBD1 (6 bases). This CDR3 has 16 residues. Looked up from germline, CDR1 is MGHRA and CDR2 is YSYEKL. V was trimmed by 2 bases and J by 4 bases, leaving 17 bases between them. The CDR3 DNA reads TGCGCCAGCAGCCAACATACCTCAGGGGACCGCTATGGCTACACCTTC. It translates to CASSQHTSGDRYGYTF.

This clone appeared a few times. This chain connects TRBV6-6 to TRBJ2-2; D gene uncertain. Trimming shortened V by 3 bases and J by 5 bases, and 4 bases separated the two germline ends. This CDR3 has 12 residues. Germline CDR1 is MNHNY and CDR2 is SVGAGI (reference sequence). The DNA for the CDR3 is TGTGCCAGCAGTTATGAAACCGGGGAGCTGTTTTTT. Its protein product is CASSYETGELFF.

V and J are TRBV12-3 or TRBV12-4 and TRBJ1-1; D unclear. V was clipped by 6 bases and J by 10 bases, with 15 bases between them. The length of the CDR3 is 12 residues. The CDR3 spells CASSNIGSLAFF. The DNA of the CDR3 is TGTGCCAGCAGCAATATAGGATCTCTAGCTTTCTTT.

The J gene is TRBJ2-5, the V gene TRBV7-9; D unclear. Germline CDR1 and CDR2: SEHNR and FQNEAQ (reference sequence). This CDR3 has 14 residues. V lost 1 base and J lost 2, with 8 bases in between. The CDR3 here is CASSLGAEQETQYF. The CDR3 coding sequence is TGTGCCAGCAGCTTAGGGGCGGAACAAGAGACCCAGTACTTC.

This chain connects TRBV5-6 to TRBJ1-1; no reliable D call. The CDR3 spans 15 residues. V was shortened by 5 bases and J by 3 bases, with 17 bases between the two germline ends. Germline V gene data show CDR1 as SGHDT and CDR2 as YYEEEE. Here the CDR3 reads CASRQGNEAYTEAFF. In DNA, the CDR3 is TGTGCCAGCAGACAAGGGAACGAGGCCTACACTGAAGCTTTCTTT.

This rearrangement joins TRBV6-5 to TRBJ2-1; TRBD2 agrees at 9 bases. Germline CDR1 MNHEY, CDR2 SVGAGI. V was clipped by 6 bases and J by 7 bases; unmatched bases: 10. The CDR3 consists of 15 residues. The CDR3 reads CASSPIAGVGNEQFF. The CDR3 region has the DNA TGTGCCAGCAGCCCGATAGCGGGGGTCGGAAATGAGCAGTTCTTC.

The rearrangement links TRBV7-2 to TRBJ2-2, with unresolved D. This CDR3 region has 13 residues. The ends were cut back, 6 bases at V and 0 bases at J, with 5 bases in the middle. CDR1 and CDR2 from the germline V gene are SGHTA and FQGNSA. The CDR3 DNA follows: TGTGCCAGCAGACCGGCGAACACCGGGGAGCTGTTTTTT. Protein: CASRPANTGELFF.

This clone was seen only once. The rearrangement links TRBV27 to TRBJ1-3, with a weak D call TRBD1 (5 bases). The germline CDR1 and CDR2 sequences are MNHEY and SMNVEV (reference sequence). The CDR3 loop spans 14 amino acids. V was trimmed by 6 bases and J by 1 base, leaving 10 bases between them. The CDR3 sequence: CASSRGSSGNTIYF. The CDR3 nucleotides are TGTGCCAGCAGCCGGGGGTCATCTGGAAACACCATATATTTT.

The V and J genes are TRBV6-1 and TRBJ2-2, with unresolved D. The V gene lost 3 bases and the J gene lost 0 bases, with 8 bases spanning the gap. Germline V lookup: CDR1 MNHNS, CDR2 SASEGT. CDR3 length: 15 amino acids. CDR3 in DNA: TGTGCCAGCAGTGAGTCGGGCCCGAACACCGGGGAGCTGTTTTTT. As protein: CASSESGPNTGELFF.

J is TRBJ1-1 and V is TRBV2; D unresolved. The CDR3 consists of 14 residues. Between the trimmed V and J ends, which lost 2 bases and 0 bases, there was a span of 7 bases. Germline V lookup: CDR1 SNHLY, CDR2 FYNNEI. In nucleotides, the CDR3 is TGTGCCAGCAGTGAATTGAGTTTGAACACTGAAGCTTTCTTT. Translated: CASSELSLNTEAFF.

The chain joins TRBV2 to TRBJ2-3, with 8 bases matching TRBD1. Germline trimming cut 3 bases from V and 2 bases from J; bases unmatched to any gene: 7. Germline V gene sequence: CDR1 SNHLY, CDR2 FYNNEI. CDR3 size: 16 residues. CDR3 loop: CASSDPRTGSTDTQYF. The CDR3 nucleotides read TGTGCCAGCAGTGATCCCCGGACAGGGTCCACAGATACGCAGTATTTT.

This chain uses TRBV24-1 with TRBJ2-2; TRBD1 matches at 7 bases. Per germline, CDR1 KGHDR and CDR2 SFDVKD. V gave up 3 bases and J gave up 5 bases; unmatched junction bases: 11. The CDR3 totals 17 residues. For the CDR3, the DNA is TGTGCCACCAGTGATGGGCGAACAGGGGATGGAACCGGGGAGCTGTTTTTT. Its protein is CATSDGRTGDGTGELFF.

J is TRBJ1-5 and V is TRBV6-5; D unclear. Germline V gene data show CDR1 as MNHEY and CDR2 as SVGAGI. The CDR3 runs 14 residues. The ends were cut back, 6 bases at V and 0 bases at J, with 9 bases in the middle. CDR3 region: CASSRGNSNQPQHF. DNA of the CDR3: TGTGCCAGCAGCCGGGGAAATAGCAATCAGCCCCAGCATTTT.

The gene calls are TRBV19 and TRBJ2-1; D possibly matches TRBD1 or TRBD2 (5 bases each). V lost 5 bases and J lost 6, with 14 bases in between. The CDR3 covers 14 residues. Looked up from germline, CDR1 is LNHDA and CDR2 is SQIVND (reference sequence). The CDR3 region is CASSFGGRFNEQFF. The CDR3 DNA follows: TGTGCCAGTAGTTTTGGGGGACGGTTCAATGAGCAGTTCTTC.

V usage is TRBV5-1 and J usage is TRBJ1-3; weak D call: TRBD1 (6 bases). V was shortened by 3 bases and J by 0 bases, with 19 bases between the two germline ends. The CDR3 runs 18 residues. In germline, CDR1 is SGHRS, CDR2 YFSETQ. In nucleotides, the CDR3 is TGCGCCAGCAGCTCTGCGGGTGCGGGGGCGAGCTCTGGAAACACCATATATTTT. This encodes CASSSAGAGASSGNTIYF.

This chain links TRBV6-5 with TRBJ1-2; TRBD1 might be the D (6 bases). Germline lookup yields CDR1 MNHEY and CDR2 SVGAGI. The V end was cut by 2 bases, the J end by 6 bases, with 16 bases between. CDR3 length: 15 amino acids. This CDR3 reads CASSYGPGQLDGYTF. The DNA of the CDR3 is TGTGCCAGCAGTTACGGTCCGGGACAACTCGATGGCTACACCTTC.